The T cell receptor beta chain described here comes from a study of CD8 T cells in ankylosing spondylitis (dated by TCRdb to about 2017). Concerning the study at large: The study profiled T cell receptor beta repertoires in healthy donors and ankylosing spondylitis patients to find disease-linked TCR variants. The full study cohort was made up of 25 ankylosing spondylitis patients and roughly 100 healthy donors. Peripheral blood was sampled, and synovial fluid was also collected from ankylosing spondylitis patients.

This clonotype came up a few times. Its antigen has not been determined. There are no base qualities to consult, and no much larger clone falls within one base. From cysteine to phenylalanine, the CDR3 is 16 amino acids long. Solely the CDR3 DNA is kept, with 48 bases framed from the first base. From V the trimming removes 5 bases and from J it removes 0 bases, while the gene matches leave 4 bases of the junction unaccounted for. In the germline V gene, CDR1 corresponds to MDHEN and CDR2 to SYDVKM. These reads were obtained on an Illumina HiSeq 2500. Quantitative 5'-RACE with molecular barcodes was used to prepare TCR beta libraries. The original methods were these. A new computational method, built on a probabilistic model of VDJ rearrangement, was used to identify disease-linked TCR variants. TCRdb passed the public sequencing reads through fastp at Q25 and MiXCR, retaining productive beta sequences. When rows share a CDR3 protein, they turn into one entry using the most common DNA and genes. The V and J calls were determined by TCRdb, not by the authors. The sample table lists 85,000 to 90,000 distinct CDR3 sequences, under 30% of them with a count of one. The top ten clonotypes cover less than 60% of the sample.

General findings and caveats noted by the study authors: The disease-linked clones showed a CD8+ phenotype and occurred at relatively low frequencies in peripheral blood. A TCR beta motif of 7 or 8 highly homologous amino acid variants appeared characteristic of blood from ankylosing spondylitis patients. According to the report, matched synovial fluid samples from ankylosing spondylitis patients were significantly enriched for the disease-linked clones. Some TCR beta motif variants had previously been reported in synovial fluid and blood of reactive arthritis patients, which suggested common disease-initiation mechanisms.

Here the chain combines TRBV28 and TRBJ2-1; 10 central nucleotides agree with TRBD1. Sequenced material: blood, either unsorted or a sorted T cell fraction (not recorded which). This sequence was found in a male donor with ankylosing spondylitis or in good health (not recorded which). The DNA sequence is as follows: TGTGCCAGCAGTGGGACAGGGGCGGACTCCTACAATGAGCAGTTCTTC. This is translated as CASSGTGADSYNEQFF.